The 8 T cell receptor beta chains presented below share a single source sample, sequenced in a study of Ad26.COV2.S vaccination and SARS-CoV-2 variants. The repertoire was sequenced with immunoSEQ multiplex PCR; TCRdb's copy has only in-frame clones and lacks some. Here the sample spans 300,000 to 400,000 clones, roughly 94% being singletons. The material was peripheral blood, obtained after recovery from COVID-19. These receptors were taken from a human donor who had recovered from COVID-19.

The CDR3 sequence is CASSPGHRGSEQYF. DNA for the CDR3: TGTGCCAGCAGCCCGGGACATCGGGGGTCCGAGCAGTACTTC. V gene TRBV5-4 combines with J gene TRBJ2-7; TRBD1 or TRBD2 may be the D gene (6 bases each). CDR1 and CDR2 (germline): SGHNT, YYREEE (reference sequence). V lost 4 bases and J lost 6, with 17 bases in between. The CDR3 sequence is 14 residues long.

The gene calls are TRBV27 and TRBJ1-2; D ambiguous. The germline V and J ends were trimmed by 0 bases and 5 bases, with 13 bases remaining between them. There are 15 residues in the CDR3. The germline gives CDR1 MNHEY, CDR2 SMNVEV (reference sequence). As DNA, the CDR3 is TGTGCCAGCAGTTTATCCCCCTCGAGGCCTTATGGCTACACCTTC. It encodes CASSLSPSRPYGYTF.

The rearrangement links TRBV10-3 to TRBJ1-6; no firm D call. V was pared by 4 bases and J by 7 bases, with 11 bases between. CDR3 size: 14 residues. The germline V gene has CDR1 ENHRY and CDR2 SYGVKD. This CDR3 reads CAISGSPGNSPLHF. CDR3 DNA: TGTGCCATCAGTGGCAGTCCCGGCAATTCACCCCTCCACTTT.

This rearrangement joins TRBV5-4 to TRBJ2-5; the D is unclear. Germline CDR1 and CDR2: SGHNT and YYREEE (reference sequence). CDR3 length: 15 amino acids. V gave up 2 bases and J gave up 4 bases, with 15 bases separating them. CDR3 protein: CASSFISNVRETQYF. In nucleotides, the CDR3 is TGTGCCAGCAGCTTTATTTCCAACGTCAGAGAGACCCAGTACTTC.

V gene TRBV12-3 or TRBV12-4 combines with J gene TRBJ1-5; possibly TRBD1 for D (5 bases). There are 12 residues in the CDR3. Trimming pared 2 bases from V and 6 bases from J, leaving 5 bases between. The CDR3 DNA is TGTGCCAGCAGTTTAAGGGGTCAGCCCCAGCATTTT. This gives the protein CASSLRGQPQHF.

The rearrangement links TRBV7-2 to TRBJ2-3; D tentatively fits TRBD1 or TRBD2 (5 bases each). V was shortened by 3 bases and J by 2 bases, with 15 bases between the two germline ends. The CDR3 covers 16 residues. In germline, CDR1 is SGHTA, CDR2 FQGNSA. The chain's CDR3 is CASSLTGTTFTDTQYF. The DNA for the CDR3 is TGTGCCAGCAGCTTGACCGGGACCACTTTCACAGATACGCAGTATTTT.

This clone was picked up one time. The chain joins TRBV25-1 to TRBJ1-1; D not certain. The CDR3 is made up of 13 amino acids. V lost 2 bases and J 10 bases, leaving 14 bases between the germline ends. Germline CDR1 and CDR2: MGHDK and SYGVNS. The CDR3 region has the DNA TGTGCCAGCAGTGAACGGTTAGCCCGGCGAGCTTTCTTT. Amino acids: CASSERLARRAFF.

The chain employs TRBV7-8 and TRBJ2-3, with D perhaps TRBD1 (8 bases). The V and J ends lost 0 bases and 5 bases respectively, with 15 bases between them. Germline CDR1 and CDR2: SGHVS and FQNEAQ. The CDR3 sequence is 16 residues long. The CDR3, as DNA: TGTGCCAGCAGCTTAGCCCGGGACAGGACTAGAGATACGCAGTATTTT. Translated, it gives CASSLARDRTRDTQYF.